The subject of this entry is one T cell receptor beta chain. The data derive from a study of blood T cell repertoires in COVID-19. Sequenced by immunoSEQ multiplex PCR; TCRdb stores in-frame clones only, minus some. The sample consists of some 190,000 clones, roughly 84% of them appearing once. The CDR3 consists of 17 residues. Trimming took 2 bases from V and 4 from J, leaving 19 bases between them. Germline CDR1 reads SGHKS; CDR2 reads YYEKEE (reference sequence). The TCR was taken from an elderly woman with acute or convalescent COVID-19. The chain joins TRBV5-5 to TRBJ1-3; D gene uncertain. The sample consisted of peripheral blood. This CDR3 reads CASSFFAAANAGNTIYF. The CDR3 bases are TGTGCCAGCAGCTTTTTCGCGGCAGCAAACGCCGGAAACACCATATATTTT.